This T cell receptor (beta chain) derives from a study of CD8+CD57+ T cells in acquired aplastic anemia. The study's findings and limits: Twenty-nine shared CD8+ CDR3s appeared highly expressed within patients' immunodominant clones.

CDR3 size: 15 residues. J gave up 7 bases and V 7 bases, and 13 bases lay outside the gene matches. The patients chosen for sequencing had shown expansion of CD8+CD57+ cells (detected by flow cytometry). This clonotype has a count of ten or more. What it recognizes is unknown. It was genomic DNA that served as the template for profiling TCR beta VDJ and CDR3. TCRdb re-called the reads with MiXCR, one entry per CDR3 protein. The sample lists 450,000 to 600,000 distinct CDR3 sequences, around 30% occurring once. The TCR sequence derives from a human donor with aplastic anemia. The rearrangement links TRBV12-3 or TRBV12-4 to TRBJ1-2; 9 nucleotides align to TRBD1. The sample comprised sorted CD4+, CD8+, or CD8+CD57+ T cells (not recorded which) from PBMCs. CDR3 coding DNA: TGTGCCAGCACTCCCGGGCCGGACAGGGGCTCTGGCTACACCTTC. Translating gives CASTPGPDRGSGYTF.